The entry below gives a single T cell receptor beta chain sequence along with its context. Its cognate antigen is unknown. Healthy Caucasians made up all donors. V trimming: 6 bases; J trimming: 2 bases; junction bases outside the gene matches: 3. The germline V gene encodes CDR1 MNHEY and CDR2 SMNVEV (reference sequence). The CDR3 runs to 15 residues. Unique molecular identifiers were present on cDNA, and template switching added a universal primer site. TCRdb reanalysed the 5' RACE reads using MiXCR and keeps one entry per CDR3 protein. The data show hundreds of thousands of distinct CDR3 sequences, 5.5% to 7% seen once. These data are taken from a study of identical twins. Study observations and caveats: Potential partial confounding of zero-insertion analyses by invariant MAIT and iNKT cells was noted.

The same data also went into a second study, on yellow fever vaccine responses in identical twins. That paper notes: Reportedly, twins showed a vaccine T cell response that looked partly convergent and partly personalized.

J is TRBJ2-6 and V is TRBV27; 8 bases align to TRBD1. This clonotype originated in a woman aged 18 to 35 in good health. Sequencing used memory (CD45RO+) T cells sorted from blood. Here the CDR3 DNA reads TGTGCCAGCAGAGAACAGGGGGCTGGGGCCAACGTCCTGACTTTC. Encoded protein: CASREQGAGANVLTF.